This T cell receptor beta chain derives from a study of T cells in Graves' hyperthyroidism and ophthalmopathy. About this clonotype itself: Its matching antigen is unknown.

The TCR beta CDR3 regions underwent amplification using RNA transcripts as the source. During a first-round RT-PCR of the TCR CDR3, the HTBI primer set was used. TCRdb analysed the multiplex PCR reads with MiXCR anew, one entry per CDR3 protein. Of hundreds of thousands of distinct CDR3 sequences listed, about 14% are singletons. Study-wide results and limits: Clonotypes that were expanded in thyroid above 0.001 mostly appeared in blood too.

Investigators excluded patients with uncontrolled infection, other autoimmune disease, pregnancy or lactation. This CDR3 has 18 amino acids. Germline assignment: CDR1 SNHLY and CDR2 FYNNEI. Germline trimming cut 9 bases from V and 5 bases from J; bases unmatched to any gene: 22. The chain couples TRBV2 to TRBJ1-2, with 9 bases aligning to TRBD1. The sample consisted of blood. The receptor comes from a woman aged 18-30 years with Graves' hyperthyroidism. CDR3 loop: CASWTGDANPMGRYGYTF. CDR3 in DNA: TGTGCCAGTTGGACAGGGGACGCAAACCCCATGGGGAGGTATGGCTACACCTTC.